The present entry profiles one T cell receptor beta chain with its context. The source of the sample is a study of T cell responses to AZD1222 COVID-19 vaccine. This CDR3 is built from 13 residues. Germline CDR1 and CDR2: LGHDT and YNNKEL (reference sequence). V trimming: 6 bases; J trimming: 5 bases; junction bases outside the gene matches: 5. Clones were sequenced by immunoSEQ multiplex PCR, and TCRdb holds only the in-frame ones, with some missing. Of over 110,000 clones in the sample, approximately 92% were seen once. Sequences were derived from peripheral blood, sampled on day 0 of AZD1222 vaccination. The chain has TRBV3-1 (or the pseudogene TRBV3-2) and TRBJ2-5, with 8 positions matching TRBD2. The TCR originated in an adult in good health. CDR3 residues: CASRNSGMETQYF. CDR3 bases: TGTGCCAGCAGGAATAGCGGGATGGAGACCCAGTACTTC.